This T cell receptor beta chain was sequenced for a study of blood T cells in healthy people across ages. Findings of the study overall: TCR beta diversity per million T cells fell roughly linearly with age.

Trimming took 9 bases from V and 5 from J, leaving 17 bases between them. Germline V lookup: CDR1 MNHEY, CDR2 SMNVEV (reference sequence). This CDR3 comprises 13 residues. A J-beta primer mix and a sample-barcoded 5' primer were used in a second PCR of roughly 6 to 12 cycles. TCRdb passed the 5' RACE reads through MiXCR, listing each CDR3 protein once. The data hold some 710,000 distinct CDR3 sequences, with about a fifth observed a single time. This clonotype was counted between two and nine times. The antigen is undetermined. Ranging in age from roughly 6 to 100, the donors were healthy Caucasian individuals from Russia. Total RNA, at least 6 micrograms per sample, came from PBMCs.

V gene TRBV27 combines with J gene TRBJ2-7; D gene unclear. What was sequenced was blood. The receptor comes from an older man in good health. CDR3: CASRTAFNDEQYF. CDR3 nucleotide sequence: TGTGCCAGTAGAACGGCATTTAACGACGAGCAGTACTTC.